What follows is one TCR beta chain and its context. The antigen is undetermined. The data belong to a study of PD-1 blockade in mismatch repair-deficient tumors. Study overall: Patients had roughly twelve mismatch repair-deficient cancer types, all previously treated and progressing. Study findings and constraints: Rapid post-treatment expansion, then contraction, generally preceding radiologic response, marked tumor-resident clones.

TCRdb keeps only in-frame clones here, not all; method: immunoSEQ multiplex PCR. The sample includes 40,000 to 60,000 clones, roughly 80% of them seen just once. Every patient had mismatch repair deficiency by PCR or immunohistochemistry. TCRs were sequenced from a few patients responding to pembrolizumab. The length of the CDR3 is 15 residues. Germline loops: CDR1 LNHDA, CDR2 SQIVND (reference sequence). J lost 10 bases, V lost 3 bases, and 11 bases had no gene match. Sequenced here: peripheral blood, sampled roughly 21 weeks after starting pembrolizumab. The source is an adult with mismatch repair-deficient cancer. The V and J genes are TRBV19 and TRBJ2-1; 8 nucleotides agree with TRBD1. In DNA form, the CDR3 reads TGTGCCAGTAGTATGAATCCAGGGGGCCCGGGAGAGCAGTTCTTC. It is translated as CASSMNPGGPGEQFF.